A selection of T cell receptor beta chains follows, all from one sample in a study of response to subunit inactivated influenza vaccine. From the RT-PCR reads, TCRdb called clonotypes with MiXCR, one entry per CDR3 protein. Of 450,000 to 550,000 distinct CDR3 sequences detected, about 25% appear once; the ten largest clones hold under 2.5%. The sample was CD4+ T cells sorted from PBMCs, taken more than 4 days after vaccination. Receptors originate from a man aged 50 to 60 who received an inactivated influenza vaccine. Both conserved end residues are part of each CDR3. The D gene is left open where the match is weak. The size of a clone is reported for some rows only, either as once, few or many, or as a class for expanded clones.

d_call: TRBD2; clone_size: many; v_call: TRBV12-3/TRBV12-4; j_call: TRBJ2-1; cdr3_nt: TGTGCCAGCAGTTTAGACGCTAGCGGGGGAGTTTGGTTCTTC; cdr3_aa: CASSLDASGGVWFF
d_call: TRBD1; clone_size: .; v_call: TRBV20-1; j_call: TRBJ1-2; cdr3_nt: TGCAGTGCTAGACTACAGGGGAACTATGGCTACACCTTC; cdr3_aa: CSARLQGNYGYTF
d_call: .; clone_size: few; v_call: TRBV5-1; j_call: TRBJ1-4; cdr3_nt: TGCGCCAGCAGACAGGGCCGGGCTAATGAAAAACTGTTTTTT; cdr3_aa: CASRQGRANEKLFF
d_call: TRBD2; clone_size: .; v_call: TRBV7-2; j_call: TRBJ2-3; cdr3_nt: TGTGCCAGCAGCGAGCGGGGGGGCCGTAGTGATACGCAGTATTTT; cdr3_aa: CASSERGGRSDTQYF
d_call: .; clone_size: .; v_call: TRBV5-5; j_call: TRBJ2-3; cdr3_nt: TGTGCCAGCAGCTTGGGGGCCCAGATAGATACGCAGTATTTT; cdr3_aa: CASSLGAQIDTQYF
d_call: TRBD1; clone_size: few; v_call: TRBV28; j_call: TRBJ2-7; cdr3_nt: TGTGCCAGCAGCCCCTCGACCGGGACAGGGGGCGTAGAGCAGTACTTC; cdr3_aa: CASSPSTGTGGVEQYF
d_call: .; clone_size: .; v_call: TRBV28; j_call: TRBJ1-1; cdr3_nt: TGTGCCAGCAGTTTAGGGAGGATAACTGAAGCTTTCTTT; cdr3_aa: CASSLGRITEAFF
d_call: TRBD1; clone_size: few; v_call: TRBV6-5; j_call: TRBJ2-5; cdr3_nt: TGTGCCAGCAGTTACAACCGACAGGGTCAAGAGACCCAGTACTTC; cdr3_aa: CASSYNRQGQETQYF
d_call: .; clone_size: few; v_call: TRBV7-2; j_call: TRBJ2-1; cdr3_nt: TGTGCCAGCAGCTTAGTCCCAGCTAGCGTCCTTAAATCTGCGCAGTTCTTC; cdr3_aa: CASSLVPASVLKSAQFF
d_call: .; clone_size: .; v_call: TRBV18; j_call: TRBJ2-1; cdr3_nt: TGTGCCAGCTCACCTTCTTATCATCGGGACTTACACAATGAGCAGTTCTTC; cdr3_aa: CASSPSYHRDLHNEQFF
d_call: .; clone_size: .; v_call: TRBV7-6; j_call: TRBJ2-3; cdr3_nt: TGTGCCAGCAGCCTACGGGGTTCGCGGGATACGCAGTATTTT; cdr3_aa: CASSLRGSRDTQYF
d_call: .; clone_size: .; v_call: TRBV2; j_call: TRBJ1-5; cdr3_nt: TGTGCCAGCAGTGAAGAACAGGGTGGTCAGCCCCAGCATTTT; cdr3_aa: CASSEEQGGQPQHF
d_call: TRBD2; clone_size: .; v_call: TRBV12-3/TRBV12-4; j_call: TRBJ2-7; cdr3_nt: TGTGCCAGCAGTACCACCGGGACTAGCCGGAACGAGCAGTACTTC; cdr3_aa: CASSTTGTSRNEQYF